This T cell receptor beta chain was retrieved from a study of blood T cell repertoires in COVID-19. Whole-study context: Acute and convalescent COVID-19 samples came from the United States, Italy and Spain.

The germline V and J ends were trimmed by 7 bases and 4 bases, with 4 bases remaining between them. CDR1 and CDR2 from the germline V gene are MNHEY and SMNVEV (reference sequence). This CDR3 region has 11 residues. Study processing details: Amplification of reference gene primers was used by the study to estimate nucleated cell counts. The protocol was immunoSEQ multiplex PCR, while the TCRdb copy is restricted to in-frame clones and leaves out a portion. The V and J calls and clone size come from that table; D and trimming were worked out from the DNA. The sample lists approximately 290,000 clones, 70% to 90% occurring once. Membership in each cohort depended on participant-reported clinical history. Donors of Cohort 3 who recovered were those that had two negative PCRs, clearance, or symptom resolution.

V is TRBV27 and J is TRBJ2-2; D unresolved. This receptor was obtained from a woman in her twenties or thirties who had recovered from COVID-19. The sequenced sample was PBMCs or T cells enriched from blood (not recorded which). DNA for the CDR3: TGTGCCAGCACGGGCACCGGGGAGCTGTTTTTT. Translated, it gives CASTGTGELFF.